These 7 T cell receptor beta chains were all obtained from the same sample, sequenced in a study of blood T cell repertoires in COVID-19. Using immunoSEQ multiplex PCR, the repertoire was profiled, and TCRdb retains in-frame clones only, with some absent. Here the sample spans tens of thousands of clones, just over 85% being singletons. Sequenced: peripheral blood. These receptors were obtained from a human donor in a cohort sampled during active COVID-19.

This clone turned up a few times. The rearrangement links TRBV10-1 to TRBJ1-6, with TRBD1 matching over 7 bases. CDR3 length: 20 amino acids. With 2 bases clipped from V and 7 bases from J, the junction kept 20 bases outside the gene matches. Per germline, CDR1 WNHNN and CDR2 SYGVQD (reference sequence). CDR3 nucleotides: TGCGCCAGCAGTGAGATCTTACGGGGCAGGGGGATTTATCCCAATTCACCCCTCCACTTT. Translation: CASSEILRGRGIYPNSPLHF.

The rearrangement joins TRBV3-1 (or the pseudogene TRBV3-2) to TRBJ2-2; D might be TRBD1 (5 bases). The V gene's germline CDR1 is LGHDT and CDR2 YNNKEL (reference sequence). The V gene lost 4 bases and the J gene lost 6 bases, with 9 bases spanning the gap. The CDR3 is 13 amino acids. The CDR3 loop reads CASSPRAPGELFF. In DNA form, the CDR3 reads TGTGCCAGCAGCCCCAGGGCCCCCGGGGAGCTGTTTTTT.

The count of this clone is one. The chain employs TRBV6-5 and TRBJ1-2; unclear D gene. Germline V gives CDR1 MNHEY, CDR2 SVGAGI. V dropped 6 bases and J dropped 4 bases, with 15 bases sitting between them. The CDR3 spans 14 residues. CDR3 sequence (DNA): TGTGCCAGCAGCTCAACAGACACTTTCTATGGCTACACCTTC. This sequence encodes CASSSTDTFYGYTF.

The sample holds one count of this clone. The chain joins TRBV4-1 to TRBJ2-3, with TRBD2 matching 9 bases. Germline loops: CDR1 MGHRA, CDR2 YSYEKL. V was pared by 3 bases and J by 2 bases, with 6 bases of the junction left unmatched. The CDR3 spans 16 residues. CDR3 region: CASSHESGGITDTQYF. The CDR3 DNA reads TGCGCCAGCAGCCACGAAAGCGGGGGGATCACAGATACGCAGTATTTT.

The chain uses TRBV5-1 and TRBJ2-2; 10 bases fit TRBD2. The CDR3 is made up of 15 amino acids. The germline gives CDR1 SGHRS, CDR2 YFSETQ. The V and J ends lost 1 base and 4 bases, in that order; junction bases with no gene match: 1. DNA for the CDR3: TGCGCCAGCAGCTTGAGCGGGGGGGTCACCGGGGAGCTGTTTTTT. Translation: CASSLSGGVTGELFF. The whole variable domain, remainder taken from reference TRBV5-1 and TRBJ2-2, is KAGVTQTPRYLIKTRGQQVTLSCSPISGHRSVSWYQQTPGQGLQFLFEYFSETQRNKGNFPGRFSGRQFSNSRSEMNVSTLELGDSALYLCASSLSGGVTGELFFGEGSRLTVL.

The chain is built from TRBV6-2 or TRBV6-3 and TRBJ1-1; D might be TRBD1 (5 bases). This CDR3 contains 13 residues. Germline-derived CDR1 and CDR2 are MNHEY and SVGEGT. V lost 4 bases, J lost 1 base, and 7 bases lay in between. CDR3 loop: CASSSRENTEAFF. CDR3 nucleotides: TGTGCCAGCAGTTCCAGGGAGAACACTGAAGCTTTCTTT.

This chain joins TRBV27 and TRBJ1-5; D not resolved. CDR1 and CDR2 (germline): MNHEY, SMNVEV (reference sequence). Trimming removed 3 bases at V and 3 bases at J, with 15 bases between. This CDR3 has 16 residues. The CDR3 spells CASSFTSSGSNQPQHF. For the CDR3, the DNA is TGTGCCAGCAGTTTTACGTCGTCGGGGTCCAATCAGCCCCAGCATTTT.